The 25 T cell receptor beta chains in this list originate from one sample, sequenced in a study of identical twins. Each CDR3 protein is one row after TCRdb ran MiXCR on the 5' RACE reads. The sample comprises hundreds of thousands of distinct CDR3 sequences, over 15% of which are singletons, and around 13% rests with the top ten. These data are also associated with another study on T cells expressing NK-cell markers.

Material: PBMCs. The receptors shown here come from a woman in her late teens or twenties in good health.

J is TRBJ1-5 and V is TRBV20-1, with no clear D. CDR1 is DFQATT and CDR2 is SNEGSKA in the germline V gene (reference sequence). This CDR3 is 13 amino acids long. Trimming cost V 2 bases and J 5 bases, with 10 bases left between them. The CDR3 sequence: CSARRQTYQPQHF. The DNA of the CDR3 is TGCAGTGCTAGACGGCAGACTTATCAGCCCCAGCATTTT.

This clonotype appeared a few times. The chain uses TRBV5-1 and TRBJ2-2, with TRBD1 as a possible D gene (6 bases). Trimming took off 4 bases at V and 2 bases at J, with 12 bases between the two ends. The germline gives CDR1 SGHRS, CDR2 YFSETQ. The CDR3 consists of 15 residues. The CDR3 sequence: CASSIGGLNTGELFF. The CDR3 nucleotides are TGCGCCAGCAGCATTGGGGGCCTTAACACCGGGGAGCTGTTTTTT.

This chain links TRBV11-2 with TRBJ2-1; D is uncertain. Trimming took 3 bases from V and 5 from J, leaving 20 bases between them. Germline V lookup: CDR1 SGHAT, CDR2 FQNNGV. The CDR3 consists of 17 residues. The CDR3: CASSFPLGELLHNEQFF. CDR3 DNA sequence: TGTGCCAGCAGCTTCCCCCTGGGTGAGCTACTACACAATGAGCAGTTCTTC.

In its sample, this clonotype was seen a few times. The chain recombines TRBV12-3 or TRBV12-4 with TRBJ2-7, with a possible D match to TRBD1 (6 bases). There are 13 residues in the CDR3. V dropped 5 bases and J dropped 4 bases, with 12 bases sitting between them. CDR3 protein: CASSLQTGYEQYF. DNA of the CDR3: TGTGCCAGCAGTCTACAGACAGGATACGAGCAGTACTTC.

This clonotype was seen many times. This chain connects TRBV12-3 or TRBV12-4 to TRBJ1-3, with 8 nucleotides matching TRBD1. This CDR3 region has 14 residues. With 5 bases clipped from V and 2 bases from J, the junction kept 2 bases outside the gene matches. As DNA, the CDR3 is TGTGCCAGCAGTGAACAGGGGGCTGGAAACACCATATATTTT. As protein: CASSEQGAGNTIYF.

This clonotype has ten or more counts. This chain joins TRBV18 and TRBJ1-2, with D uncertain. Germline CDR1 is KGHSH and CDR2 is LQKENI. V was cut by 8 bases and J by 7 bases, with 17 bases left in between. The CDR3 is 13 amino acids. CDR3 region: CASHGNVQGGYTF. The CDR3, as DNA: TGTGCCAGCCACGGGAACGTCCAAGGTGGCTACACCTTC.

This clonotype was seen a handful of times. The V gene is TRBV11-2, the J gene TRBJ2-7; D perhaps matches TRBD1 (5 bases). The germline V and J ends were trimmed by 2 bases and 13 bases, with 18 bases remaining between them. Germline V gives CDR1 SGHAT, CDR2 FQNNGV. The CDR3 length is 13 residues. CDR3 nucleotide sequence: TGTGCCAGCAGCTTAACAGATCAGGGCGCTATCTACTTC. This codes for CASSLTDQGAIYF.

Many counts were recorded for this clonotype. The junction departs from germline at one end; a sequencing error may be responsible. CDR3 bases: TGTGCCAGCAGCTTGGACAGGGGGAGTACTGAAGCTTTCTTT. Its protein is CASSLDRGSTEAFF. This sequence joins TRBV5-1 and TRBJ1-1; 10 bases map to TRBD1. The CDR3 spans 14 residues. The germline gives CDR1 SGHRS, CDR2 YFSETQ.

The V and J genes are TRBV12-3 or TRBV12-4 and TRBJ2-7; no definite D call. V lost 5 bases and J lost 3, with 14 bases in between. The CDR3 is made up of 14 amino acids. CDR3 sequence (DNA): TGTGCCAGCAGTCCCACAAGTCTTGACTACGAGCAGTACTTC. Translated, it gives CASSPTSLDYEQYF.

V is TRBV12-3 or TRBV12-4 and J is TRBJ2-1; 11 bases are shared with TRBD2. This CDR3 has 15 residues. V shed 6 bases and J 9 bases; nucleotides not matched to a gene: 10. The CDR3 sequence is CASSRLAGGRSEQFF. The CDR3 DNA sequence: TGTGCCAGCAGCCGGCTAGCGGGAGGACGTAGTGAGCAGTTCTTC.

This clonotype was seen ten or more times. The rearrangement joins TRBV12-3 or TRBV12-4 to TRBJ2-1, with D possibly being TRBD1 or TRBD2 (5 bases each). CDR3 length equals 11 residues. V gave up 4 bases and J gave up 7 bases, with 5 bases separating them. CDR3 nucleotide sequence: TGTGCCAGCAGTTGGGGGAATGAGCAGTTCTTC. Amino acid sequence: CASSWGNEQFF.

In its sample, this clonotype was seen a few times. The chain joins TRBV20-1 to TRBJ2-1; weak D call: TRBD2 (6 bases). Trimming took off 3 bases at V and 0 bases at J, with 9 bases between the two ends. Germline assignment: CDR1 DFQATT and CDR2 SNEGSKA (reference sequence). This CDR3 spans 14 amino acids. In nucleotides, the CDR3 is TGCAGTGCTAGGGGGAGGAGCTCCTACAATGAGCAGTTCTTC. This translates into CSARGRSSYNEQFF.

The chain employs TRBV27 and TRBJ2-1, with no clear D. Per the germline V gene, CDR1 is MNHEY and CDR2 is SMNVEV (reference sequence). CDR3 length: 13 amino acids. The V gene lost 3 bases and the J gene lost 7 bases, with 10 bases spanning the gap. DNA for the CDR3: TGTGCCAGCAGTTTTTACGAGGCGAATGAGCAGTTCTTC. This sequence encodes CASSFYEANEQFF.

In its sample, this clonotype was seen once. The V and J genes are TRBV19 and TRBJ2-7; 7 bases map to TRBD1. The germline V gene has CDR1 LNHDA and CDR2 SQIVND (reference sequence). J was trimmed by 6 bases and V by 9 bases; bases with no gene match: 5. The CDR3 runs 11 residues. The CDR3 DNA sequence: TGTGCCAGCAGACAGGGACGCGAGCAGTACTTC. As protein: CASRQGREQYF.

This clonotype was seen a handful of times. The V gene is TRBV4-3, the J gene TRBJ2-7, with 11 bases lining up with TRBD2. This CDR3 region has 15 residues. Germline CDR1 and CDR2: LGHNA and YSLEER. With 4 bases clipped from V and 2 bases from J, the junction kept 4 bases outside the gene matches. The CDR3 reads CASSPTTSGTYEQYF. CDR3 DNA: TGCGCCAGCAGCCCAACGACTAGCGGGACCTACGAGCAGTACTTC.

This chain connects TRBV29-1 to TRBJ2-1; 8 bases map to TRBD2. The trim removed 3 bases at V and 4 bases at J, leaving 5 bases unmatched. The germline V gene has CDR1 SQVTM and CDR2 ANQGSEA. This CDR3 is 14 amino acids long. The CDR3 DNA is TGCAGCGTTGATTACGGGAGGGGATACAATGAGCAGTTCTTC. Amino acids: CSVDYGRGYNEQFF.

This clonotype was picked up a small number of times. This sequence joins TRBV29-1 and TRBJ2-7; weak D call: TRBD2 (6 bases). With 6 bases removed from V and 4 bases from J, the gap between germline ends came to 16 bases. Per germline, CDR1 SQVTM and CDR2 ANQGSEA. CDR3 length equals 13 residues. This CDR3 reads CSVWGLGAYEQYF. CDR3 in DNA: TGCAGCGTGTGGGGACTCGGCGCGTACGAGCAGTACTTC.

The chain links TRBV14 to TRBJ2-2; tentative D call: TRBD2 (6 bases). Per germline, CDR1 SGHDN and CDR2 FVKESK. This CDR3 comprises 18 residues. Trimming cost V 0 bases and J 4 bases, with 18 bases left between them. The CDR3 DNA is TGTGCCAGCAGCCAAGACGTCATGGGACGGGAGCTCACCGGGGAGCTGTTTTTT. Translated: CASSQDVMGRELTGELFF.

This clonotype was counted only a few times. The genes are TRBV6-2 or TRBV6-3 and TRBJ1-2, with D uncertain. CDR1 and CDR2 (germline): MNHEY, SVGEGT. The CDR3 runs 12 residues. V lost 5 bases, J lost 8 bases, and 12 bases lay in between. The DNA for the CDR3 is TGTGCCAGCAGTCCCGCTTTGGGGGGCTACACCTTC. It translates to CASSPALGGYTF.

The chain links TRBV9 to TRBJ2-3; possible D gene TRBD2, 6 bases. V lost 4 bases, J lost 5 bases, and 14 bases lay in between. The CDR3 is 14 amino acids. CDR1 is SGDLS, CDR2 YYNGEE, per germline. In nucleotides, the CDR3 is TGTGCCAGCAGCCCCCGCTGGGGAGGAGATACGCAGTATTTT. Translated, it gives CASSPRWGGDTQYF.

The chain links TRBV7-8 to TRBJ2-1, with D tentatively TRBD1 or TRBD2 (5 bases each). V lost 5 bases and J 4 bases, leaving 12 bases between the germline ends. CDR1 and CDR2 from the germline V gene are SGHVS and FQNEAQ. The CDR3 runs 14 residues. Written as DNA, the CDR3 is TGTGCCAGCAGCGGACTCGGGGCATACAATGAGCAGTTCTTC. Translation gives CASSGLGAYNEQFF.

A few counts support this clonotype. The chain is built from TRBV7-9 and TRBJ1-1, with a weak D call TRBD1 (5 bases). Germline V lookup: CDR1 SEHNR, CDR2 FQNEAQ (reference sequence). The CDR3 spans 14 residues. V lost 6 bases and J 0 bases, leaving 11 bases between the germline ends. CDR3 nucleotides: TGTGCCAGCAGACCAGGACACATGAACACTGAAGCTTTCTTT. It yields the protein CASRPGHMNTEAFF.

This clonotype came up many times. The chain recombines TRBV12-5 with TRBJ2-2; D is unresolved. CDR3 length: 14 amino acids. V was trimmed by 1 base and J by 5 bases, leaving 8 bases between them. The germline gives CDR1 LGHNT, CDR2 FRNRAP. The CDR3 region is CASGLGASTGELFF. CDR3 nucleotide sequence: TGTGCTAGTGGTTTGGGGGCCTCGACCGGGGAGCTGTTTTTT.

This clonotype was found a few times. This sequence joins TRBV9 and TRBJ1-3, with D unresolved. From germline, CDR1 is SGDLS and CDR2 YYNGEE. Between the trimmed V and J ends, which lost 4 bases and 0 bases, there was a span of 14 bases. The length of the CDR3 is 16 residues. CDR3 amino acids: CASSPRMGFSGNTIYF. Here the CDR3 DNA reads TGTGCCAGCAGCCCCCGGATGGGCTTCTCTGGAAACACCATATATTTT.

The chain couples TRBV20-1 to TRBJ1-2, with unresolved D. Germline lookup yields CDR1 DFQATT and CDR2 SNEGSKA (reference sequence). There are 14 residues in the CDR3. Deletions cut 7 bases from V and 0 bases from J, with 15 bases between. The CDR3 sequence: CSVGGRNANYGYTF. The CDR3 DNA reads TGCAGTGTAGGAGGGAGGAACGCTAACTATGGCTACACCTTC.